The source of this TCR beta chain is a study of blood T cell repertoires in COVID-19. Germline CDR1 SNHLY, CDR2 FYNNEI. The CDR3 runs to 13 residues. V gave up 7 bases and J gave up 0 bases, with 6 bases separating them. Sequencing was performed with immunoSEQ multiplex PCR; in TCRdb, only in-frame clones are kept and a portion is missing. The sample lists 60,000 to 70,000 clones, 70% to 90% occurring once. The chain recombines TRBV2 with TRBJ2-2, with unresolved D. The sequence derives from a woman aged 55 to 70 with acute or convalescent COVID-19. Sequencing used peripheral blood. Here the CDR3 DNA reads TGTGCCAGCACCCAAACGAACACCGGGGAGCTGTTTTTT. Protein sequence: CASTQTNTGELFF. Full variable domain (outside the CDR3, taken from reference TRBV2 and TRBJ2-2): EPEVTQTPSHQVTQMGQEVILRCVPISNHLYFYWYRQILGQKVEFLVSFYNNEISEKSEIFDDQFSVERPDGSNFTLKIRSTKLEDSAMYFCASTQTNTGELFFGEGSRLTVL.